This T cell receptor (beta chain) is from a study of vaccination and CD4 T cells after COVID-19 (dated by TCRdb to between 2021 and 2023). Background for the entire study: Every convalescent patient had a positive nasal swab PCR test for SARS-CoV-2, with mild disease in 9 or 10 patients and severe disease in one. Post-vaccine blood samples were obtained a median of around 74 days after the second vaccine dose, with a range of roughly 14 to 241 days. The convalescent cohort comprised six males and four females, including two Hispanic individuals, seven Caucasians, two Asians and one multiracial person. Participants received two doses of either the Pfizer-BioNTech BNT162b2 vaccine (n=8) or the Moderna mRNA-1273 vaccine (n=2). In around 9 COVID-19 convalescent patients and 4 infection-naive healthy vaccine recipients, researchers compared the spike-specific CD4+ TCR repertoire from before mRNA vaccination with the repertoire from after. In control cultures, a CEFX viral epitope pool was used as positive control, an HIV-1 Nef peptide pool was used as negative control, or no peptide was added. Post-COVID blood samples from convalescent patients were collected a median of around 110 days after diagnosis, with a range of roughly 30 to 161 days. The cultures were stimulated with overlapping spike peptide pools from SARS-CoV-2 and from the common cold coronaviruses HCoV-NL63, HCoV-OC43 and HCoV-229E. Broader findings and caveats from the paper: Of the vaccine-specific clones found in convalescent patients, nearly all (304 of 307) were mono-reactive for SARS-CoV-2 spike instead of being cross-reactive with common cold coronaviruses. The number of convalescent patients in the study was relatively small, and the study did not examine early timepoints following natural infection. Among convalescent patients, a median around 86% of the SARS-CoV-2-reactive clones seen after vaccination appeared only after vaccination, which suggests priming specific to the vaccine. The median count of SARS-CoV-2-reactive clonotypes went up from 20 to 25 after infection to 30 to 40 after vaccination, although the change was not significant.

The sample's treatment or condition label, in plain terms: approximately nine-day PBMC culture with coronavirus spike peptide pools or control peptides (ViraFEST assay). The ViraFEST assay, used in the study, expanded antigen-specific T cells with peptide pools and then identified the expanded clonotypes through TCR sequencing. The convalescent patients' positive SARS-CoV-2 PCR tests were from March to December 2020, which was before the Alpha, Beta and Delta variants emerged in the United States. Each well held around 2 million PBMCs cultured with approximately 10 ug/ml peptide pools in IMDM containing about 5% human AB serum and 8 to 10 IU/ml IL-2. Half of the culture medium was replaced with fresh IL-2-containing medium on days 3 and 7. After 10 to 11 days of culture, CD4+ T cells were isolated by negative selection with the EasySep CD4+ T cell isolation kit. Ficoll-Paque Plus gradient centrifugation was used to isolate PBMCs from whole blood, and the isolated PBMCs were then either used fresh or cryopreserved at -140C. Each culture condition was generally run in triplicate wells.

CDR3 length: 15 amino acids, cysteine to phenylalanine. The read is trimmed to its CDR3 DNA, 45 bases read in frame from base 1. Looking up the germline V gene (reference sequence) yields CDR1 DFQATT and CDR2 SNEGSKA. V and J lose 3 bases and 5 bases, and a span of 20 bases separates them. On this clonotype: Its target antigen remains unknown. Base qualities are not recorded, but no much larger clone differs from it by a single base.

Libraries were prepared through PCR. DNA from cultured CD4+ T cells underwent TCR sequencing with the Oncomine TCR Beta short-read assay at the Johns Hopkins FTIC core. The QIAamp micro DNA kit was used to extract genomic DNA from the cultured CD4+ T cells. Oncomine TCR Beta libraries from cultured CD4+ T cells were pooled with unique dual indexes and sequenced on an Illumina iSeq 100. Regarding the original processing steps: Non-productive sequences were removed, and CDR3s that did not start with C, did not end with F or W, or were shorter than 7 amino acids were discarded. Antigen-specific clonotypes were identified with the MANAFEST web application by comparing peptide-stimulated wells with reference and other culture wells. An FDR below 0.05, an odds ratio above 5, and a productive frequency above 0.1% in at least two of three replicate wells were required for clones to be considered positive. A clonotype was classed as cross-reactive if the clonotype showed significant expansion both in SARS-CoV-2 spike wells and in at least one common cold coronavirus spike condition. Using R version 3.6.1, CDR3 homology was evaluated through Levenshtein distances (stringdist) along with unrooted phylogenetic trees (ape). TCRdb handled the public reads itself, with Q25 trimming in fastp and clone calling in MiXCR, and kept productive beta chains. Entries are consolidated by CDR3 protein sequence, retaining the most common genes and DNA. The V and J calls reflect TCRdb's pipeline rather than the authors' work. The sample table records roughly 13,000 distinct CDR3 sequences; around two thirds of these occur just once. The ten largest clones add up to 12% of the sample.

The chain joins TRBV20-1 to TRBJ2-7; the D region possibly corresponds to TRBD2 (6 bases align). Sequenced: CD4+ T cells from blood, cultured in vitro. The clonotype was recovered from a human donor who had recovered from COVID-19. The DNA sequence reads TGCAGTGCTAGTAAAGTGGCTATCGGGAGCCACGAGCAGTACTTC. This translates into CSASKVAIGSHEQYF.